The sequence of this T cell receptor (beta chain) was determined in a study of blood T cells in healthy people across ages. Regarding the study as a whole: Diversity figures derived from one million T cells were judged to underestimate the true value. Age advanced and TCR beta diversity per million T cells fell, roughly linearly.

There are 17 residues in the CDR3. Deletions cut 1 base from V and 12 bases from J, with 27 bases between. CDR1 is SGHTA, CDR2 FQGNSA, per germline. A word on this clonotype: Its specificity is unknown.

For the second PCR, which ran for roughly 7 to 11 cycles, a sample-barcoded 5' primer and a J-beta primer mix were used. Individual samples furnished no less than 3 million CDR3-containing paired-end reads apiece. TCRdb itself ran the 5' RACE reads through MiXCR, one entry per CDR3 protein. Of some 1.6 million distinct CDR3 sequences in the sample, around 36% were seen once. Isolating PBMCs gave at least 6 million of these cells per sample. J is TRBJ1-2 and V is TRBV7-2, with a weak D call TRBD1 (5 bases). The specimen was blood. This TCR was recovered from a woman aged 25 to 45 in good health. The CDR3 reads CASSLESRDLELYVDTF. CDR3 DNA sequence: TGTGCCAGCAGCTTAGAGTCCCGGGACTTAGAACTATATGTTGACACCTTC.